Listed here is a single T cell receptor (beta chain). This sample was taken from a study of shared clonotypes between healthy human individuals. About the study: Donors had three CD4 naive, three CD4 memory, two CD8 naive and one CD8 memory plate apiece.

CDR3 length equals 14 residues. Germline-derived CDR1 and CDR2 are GTSNPN and SVGIG (reference sequence). Trimming cost V 7 bases and J 2 bases, with 14 bases left between them. Repertoires were generated with immunoSEQ multiplex PCR, while TCRdb's copy carries only in-frame clones and drops some. The top ten hold roughly 0.15% of the sample, which has more than 2,000,000 clones, around nine tenths seen once. This rearrangement joins TRBV30 to TRBJ2-2; D may match TRBD1 or TRBD2 (5 bases each). This clonotype was sampled from a man younger than 35 in good health. The sample was naive CD4+ T cells sorted from blood. Subset described: CD45RA+ positively selected. CDR3 nucleotide sequence: TGTGCCTTGGGGCTCGGGACCAACACCGGGGAGCTGTTTTTT. Residues: CALGLGTNTGELFF.